This T cell receptor (beta chain) was obtained from a study of blood T cell repertoires in COVID-19 (dated by TCRdb to about 2020). In terms of the full investigation: Samples from collaborators originated in the United States, Italy and Spain and spanned both the acute and convalescent phases of COVID-19. The material from the prospective study consisted of cDNA or gDNA derived from T cells, B-cell-depleted T cells, or PBMCs. The dataset comprised deeply sampled blood TCRbeta repertoires from subjects exposed to, actively infected with, or recovered from COVID-19. The repertoires were released in a freely available public database meant as a resource for research on the immune response to SARS-CoV-2. The samples were drawn from the first 160 participants of the ongoing ImmuneRACE study and from 1,254 subjects provided by 6 global collaborators. The sample metadata nearly always contained a de-identified subject ID, COVID-19 status, age in years and sex. Where available, HLA class I and class II types were taken from metadata supplied by the sample provider and were not determined by assay-based typing.

TCRbeta CDR3 regions were amplified from genomic DNA by means of the immunoSEQ Assay, a bias-controlled multiplex PCR. The original pipeline was this. Nucleated cell counts per sample were estimated from amplification of reference gene primers within the assay. To quantify the absolute abundance of each unique TCRbeta CDR3 rearrangement, sequence reads were collapsed and filtered. Productive Simpson clonality was computed per sample as the square root of Simpson's diversity index over productive rearrangements. TCRdb re-hosts the immuneACCESS table, in-frame sequences only. Its copies lack some clones; in the studies checked, an unresolved V gene accounts for under half of them, and the cause for the rest is not known. V, J and clone size derive from that table, while D and trimming were established from the DNA sequence. The sample table shows roughly 160,000 clones, and less than 90% are seen once. The ten largest clones take up about a quarter of the sample.

The germline V gene provides CDR1 SGHAT and CDR2 FQNNGV. The CDR3 sequence holds 16 residues, the cysteine and phenylalanine included. CDR3 DNA only is kept here, 48 bases in frame from base 1. At the junction V is shortened by 0 bases and J by 0 bases, with 10 bases in between. Turning to this clone: Its antigen specificity is not known. Base qualities are not recorded, but no much larger clone differs from it by a single base.

The paper as a whole reports these results and caveats: How much clinical and demographic metadata was included differed by source and by participant, and the metadata was provided uncurated.

Each collaborating institution followed its own protocols to collect whole blood in K2EDTA tubes. For TCRbeta analysis, collaborators shipped samples in one of three forms: frozen whole blood, isolated PBMCs, or DNA extracted from either of those sample types. Sequenced sample: peripheral blood. The clonotype was recovered from a man in his sixties with acute or convalescent COVID-19. The sequence joins TRBV11-2 to TRBJ2-3; the D gene assignment is ambiguous. CDR3 reads: CASSLDGTESTDTQYF. The nucleotide sequence reads as follows: TGTGCCAGCAGCTTAGATGGTACAGAGAGCACAGATACGCAGTATTTT.